This T cell receptor (beta chain) stems from a study of blood T cell repertoires in COVID-19. Looking at the study overall: The United States, Italy and Spain provided the acute and convalescent COVID-19 samples.

Sequencing was performed with immunoSEQ multiplex PCR; in TCRdb, only in-frame clones are kept and a portion is missing. The profile shows approximately 220,000 clones, about 86% of them singletons. This CDR3 contains 16 residues. Germline-derived CDR1 and CDR2 are LNHDA and SQIVND (reference sequence). Trimming cost V 6 bases and J 10 bases; bases outside gene matches: 11. The sequenced sample was peripheral blood. The chain has TRBV19 and TRBJ2-1, with 14 positions matching TRBD2. This receptor was taken from a woman aged 25-40 years who had recovered from COVID-19. This CDR3 reads CASSPHGTSGSREQFF. CDR3 bases: TGTGCCAGTAGCCCCCACGGGACTAGCGGGAGCAGAGAGCAGTTCTTC.